These 19 T cell receptor beta chains came from one sample sequenced in a study of post-analysis software for immune sequencing data. No antigens are known for them. Findings and caveats of the study: Included in a set of about five TRBV segments more frequent in patients than controls were TRBV5-6, TRBV5-1 and TRBV20-1.

Prepared libraries of TCR beta cDNA carried unique molecular identifiers. TCRdb reanalysed the PCR reads using MiXCR and keeps one entry per CDR3 protein. The sample consists of about 540,000 distinct CDR3 sequences, under 40% of them appearing once. The specimen was blood. These receptors all stem from a girl under 18 with multiple sclerosis.

The chain is built from TRBV9 and TRBJ2-7; tentatively, D is TRBD2 (6 bases). CDR1 is SGDLS and CDR2 is YYNGEE in the germline V gene. This CDR3 has 13 residues. V was shortened by 7 bases and J by 3 bases, with 14 bases between the two germline ends. In DNA form, the CDR3 reads TGTGCCAGCGGGAGGCAGGGCGACTACGAGCAGTACTTC. This translates into CASGRQGDYEQYF.

This clonotype was recorded a few times. J is TRBJ2-5 and V is TRBV10-3, with 10 bases that match TRBD1. V shed 3 bases, J shed 4 bases, and the junction held 5 bases outside the gene matches. This CDR3 is built from 15 residues. Germline V gene data show CDR1 as ENHRY and CDR2 as SYGVKD. CDR3 loop: CAISELTGGVETQYF. The CDR3 nucleotides are TGTGCCATCAGTGAATTGACAGGGGGCGTAGAGACCCAGTACTTC.

The chain employs TRBV5-1 and TRBJ2-3, with D perhaps matching TRBD2 (5 bases). The CDR3 contains 15 residues. Per germline, CDR1 SGHRS and CDR2 YFSETQ. V was trimmed by 0 bases and J by 5 bases, leaving 13 bases between them. CDR3 in DNA: TGCGCCAGCAGCTTGGGTTTTAGCGTGGGAGATACGCAGTATTTT. Translating gives CASSLGFSVGDTQYF.

The chain is built from TRBV20-1 and TRBJ1-1; the match to TRBD1 covers 8 bases. The CDR3 runs 14 residues. After removal of 5 bases from V and 5 bases from J, the junction contained 10 bases not matched to a gene. Germline CDR1 and CDR2: DFQATT and SNEGSKA (reference sequence). The CDR3 nucleotides are TGCAGTGCTCCCGGACAGACAGGGGTAACTGAAGCTTTCTTT. Amino acid sequence: CSAPGQTGVTEAFF.

The rearrangement uses TRBV6-5 and TRBJ1-2; D is unclear. V dropped 0 bases and J dropped 4 bases, with 15 bases sitting between them. The germline V gene encodes CDR1 MNHEY and CDR2 SVGAGI. The CDR3 is 16 residues long. For the CDR3, the DNA is TGTGCCAGCAGTTACTCCCCCCGGCAAGGGAGCTATGGCTACACCTTC. Translation gives CASSYSPRQGSYGYTF.

The chain joins TRBV29-1 to TRBJ2-1; TRBD1 agrees at 9 bases. CDR1 is SQVTM, CDR2 ANQGSEA, per germline. CDR3 length: 13 residues. V lost 1 base to trimming and J lost 10 bases; unmatched junction nucleotides: 5. The DNA for the CDR3 is TGCAGCGTTGAAGGGACAGGGGCGCGGGAGCAGTTCTTC. This translates into CSVEGTGAREQFF.

The chain couples TRBV7-2 to TRBJ2-7; D call uncertain. With 2 bases removed from V and 2 bases from J, the gap between germline ends came to 10 bases. CDR1 and CDR2 from the germline V gene are SGHTA and FQGNSA. The CDR3 has 14 residues. For the CDR3, the DNA is TGTGCCAGCAGCTTATTAGGGCCCCCCTACGAGCAGTACTTC. Residues: CASSLLGPPYEQYF.

The gene calls are TRBV9 and TRBJ2-1; D not resolved. Deletions cut 5 bases from V and 1 base from J, with 7 bases between. The CDR3 extends over 13 amino acids. Germline CDR1 reads SGDLS; CDR2 reads YYNGEE. This CDR3 is CASRAPSYNEQFF. DNA of the CDR3: TGTGCCAGCAGGGCCCCATCCTACAATGAGCAGTTCTTC.

The chain is built from TRBV6-1 and TRBJ2-2; possibly TRBD2 for D (6 bases). The CDR3 spans 12 residues. Per the germline V gene, CDR1 is MNHNS and CDR2 is SASEGT. V dropped 9 bases and J dropped 6 bases, with 11 bases sitting between them. CDR3 sequence: CASAEGPGELFF. For the CDR3, the DNA is TGTGCCAGTGCGGAGGGGCCCGGGGAGCTGTTTTTT.

This clonotype was seen a few times. The CDR3 bases are TGCAGCGTTGAAGCGGGGGCAGAGACCCAGTACTTC. Protein product: CSVEAGAETQYF. The chain carries TRBV29-1 and TRBJ2-5; D is possibly TRBD1 or TRBD2 (6 bases each). The CDR3 is 12 residues long. Germline-derived CDR1 and CDR2 are SQVTM and ANQGSEA. V lost 1 base, J lost 4 bases, and 7 bases lay in between.

The rearrangement links TRBV5-1 to TRBJ2-5; D unclear. CDR3 length: 14 residues. V lost 4 bases to trimming and J lost 5 bases, with 15 bases between them. Germline V gives CDR1 SGHRS, CDR2 YFSETQ. The CDR3 here is CASSGRTPGETQYF. In DNA form, the CDR3 reads TGCGCCAGCAGCGGCAGGACGCCCGGGGAGACCCAGTACTTC.

The CDR3: CASSPRRAADTQYF. The CDR3 coding sequence is TGTGCCAGCAGCCCCCGCAGGGCCGCAGATACGCAGTATTTT. The chain carries TRBV6-6 and TRBJ2-3, with D perhaps TRBD1 (5 bases). Trimming cost V 6 bases and J 4 bases, with 14 bases left between them. The CDR3 is made up of 14 amino acids. Germline CDR1 MNHNY, CDR2 SVGAGI (reference sequence).

This clonotype was observed a single time. The chain joins TRBV12-5 to TRBJ2-1; 10 bases are a match to TRBD1. The CDR3 sequence is 17 residues long. The ends lost 2 bases at V and 4 bases at J; junction bases unmatched: 8. CDR1 LGHNT and CDR2 FRNRAP come from the germline V gene. DNA for the CDR3: TGTGCTAGTGGTTTGCCTACCGGGACAGGGGAGTACAATGAGCAGTTCTTC. Translating gives CASGLPTGTGEYNEQFF.

This clonotype was recorded only once. The junction differs from germline at one of its ends, possibly a read error. This chain links TRBV10-3 with TRBJ2-6; D may be TRBD1 (5 bases). The germline V gene encodes CDR1 ENHRY and CDR2 SYGVKD. The CDR3 totals 15 residues. CDR3 DNA sequence: TGTGCCATCAGTGAGGAACGCTCTGGGGCCAACGTCCCGACTTTC. Translated, it gives CAISEERSGANVPTF.

The chain recombines TRBV9 with TRBJ1-2, with a tentative D call TRBD1 (5 bases). The CDR3 runs 16 residues. Germline V gives CDR1 SGDLS, CDR2 YYNGEE. The V and J ends lost 0 bases and 0 bases respectively, with 12 bases between them. The CDR3 spells CASSVGSDTSNYGYTF. CDR3 in DNA: TGTGCCAGCAGCGTAGGATCGGACACCTCTAACTATGGCTACACCTTC.

This clonotype showed up just a few times. The chain couples TRBV7-2 to TRBJ2-3; 12 bases agree with TRBD2. Germline CDR1 and CDR2: SGHTA and FQGNSA. The CDR3 has 17 residues. V lost 5 bases to trimming and J lost 0 bases; unmatched junction nucleotides: 6. Written as DNA, the CDR3 is TGTGCCAGCAGCCTCGGACTAGCGGGGCCTAGCACAGATACGCAGTATTTT. It yields the protein CASSLGLAGPSTDTQYF. Full variable domain (missing parts from reference TRBV7-2 and TRBJ2-3): GAGVSQSPSNKVTEKGKDVELRCDPISGHTALYWYRQSLGQGLEFLIYFQGNSAPDKSGLPSDRFSAERTGGSVSTLTIQRTQQEDSAVYLCASSLGLAGPSTDTQYFGPGTRLTVL.

J is TRBJ2-1 and V is TRBV10-1, with D unresolved. V was cut by 1 base and J by 7 bases, with 8 bases left in between. There are 13 residues in the CDR3. Germline V gene lookup returns CDR1 WNHNN and CDR2 SYGVQD (reference sequence). The CDR3 coding sequence is TGCGCCAGCAGTGAGTATCCGGGTAATGAGCAGTTCTTC. Protein product: CASSEYPGNEQFF.

This clonotype has a handful of counts. The chain couples TRBV6-4 to TRBJ2-3; unclear D gene. This CDR3 contains 14 residues. CDR1 and CDR2 (germline): MRHNA, SNTAGT. V was pared by 3 bases and J by 3 bases, with 10 bases between. CDR3 amino acids: CASSDGDETDTQYF. The CDR3 DNA reads as TGTGCCAGCAGTGATGGAGACGAGACAGATACGCAGTATTTT.

This chain uses TRBV28 with TRBJ2-1, with D possibly matching TRBD1 (7 bases). Trimming pared 5 bases from V and 8 bases from J, leaving 16 bases between. The CDR3 sequence is 14 residues long. The germline gives CDR1 MDHEN, CDR2 SYDVKM. Here the CDR3 reads CASSPSGGRDEQFF. CDR3 in DNA: TGTGCCAGCAGTCCGTCAGGGGGGCGGGATGAGCAGTTCTTC.